These 16 T cell receptor beta chains share one sample of origin, sequenced in a study of monozygotic twins with inflammatory bowel disease (dated by TCRdb to about 2019). Library generation was performed with 5' RACE. The instrument was an Illumina HiSeq 2500. The reads underwent TCRdb reprocessing, giving one record for each CDR3 protein sequence and no DNA. This sample's clone table shows roughly 170,000 distinct CDR3 sequences. The ten top clones hold 6.5% to 9% of the sample. Sequencing was performed on blood. These receptors were taken from a human donor with ulcerative colitis or Crohn's disease, or a healthy co-twin of an affected twin (not recorded which).

The chain joins TRBV7-2 to TRBJ1-6. Looked up from germline, CDR1 is SGHTA and CDR2 is FQGNSA. This CDR3 has 16 residues. CDR3 sequence: CASSLAALAGDSPLHF.

This rearrangement joins TRBV7-2 to TRBJ1-5. CDR3 length: 16 residues. Germline V gene data show CDR1 as SGHTA and CDR2 as FQGNSA. The CDR3 loop is CASSLAQGLGSQPQHF.

This rearrangement joins TRBV30 to TRBJ1-1; TCRdb gives TRBD1 as the D gene, but with no DNA this cannot be confirmed. The germline V gene has CDR1 GTSNPN and CDR2 SVGIG (reference sequence). The CDR3 totals 15 residues. The CDR3 loop reads CAWSVGRVTNTEAFF.

The chain is built from TRBV7-8 and TRBJ2-2. Germline CDR1 is SGHVS and CDR2 is FQNEAQ. The CDR3 sequence is 14 residues long. CDR3 sequence reads: CASSSLRVTGELFF.

The CDR3 protein is CASSLSSLAGVSNEQFF. The chain combines TRBV5-1 with TRBJ2-1; as DNA is missing, the TRBD2 call by TCRdb cannot be tested. The CDR3 is made up of 17 amino acids. Per the germline V gene, CDR1 is SGHRS and CDR2 is YFSETQ.

The genes are TRBV2 and TRBJ2-1. The CDR3 is made up of 15 amino acids. The germline gives CDR1 SNHLY, CDR2 FYNNEI. CDR3 sequence reads: CASSDGGGSYNEQFF.

The chain couples TRBV5-1 to TRBJ1-1; the TRBD1 assignment by TCRdb is unverifiable without DNA. Germline CDR1 SGHRS, CDR2 YFSETQ. The CDR3 is 12 residues long. The CDR3 sequence: CASSLVQGEAFF.

The gene calls are TRBV5-1 and TRBJ2-1; the D gene TCRdb calls, TRBD2, cannot be checked with no DNA. This CDR3 has 16 residues. CDR1 and CDR2 from the germline V gene are SGHRS and YFSETQ. The CDR3 protein is CASSSSSGESYNEQFF.

This chain connects TRBV27 to TRBJ1-1; TCRdb lists TRBD1, though no DNA is available to test this call. The CDR3 length is 13 residues. Germline loops: CDR1 MNHEY, CDR2 SMNVEV (reference sequence). CDR3 region: CASSPLSNTEAFF.

The rearrangement uses TRBV7-6 and TRBJ2-1; TCRdb lists TRBD1, though no DNA is available to test this call. Germline assignment: CDR1 SGHVS and CDR2 FNYEAQ. CDR3 length equals 16 residues. This CDR3 is CASSLELGVSYNEQFF.

The V call is TRBV29-1, the J call TRBJ1-1. CDR1 and CDR2 (germline): SQVTM, ANQGSEA. The CDR3 extends over 14 amino acids. CDR3 in amino acids: CSVADPSRNTEAFF. The complete variable domain, with remaining parts taken from reference TRBV29-1 and TRBJ1-1, reads SAVISQKPSRDICQRGTSLTIQCQVDSQVTMMFWYRQQPGQSLTLIATANQGSEATYESGFVIDKFPISRPNLTFSTLTVSNMSPEDSSIYLCSVADPSRNTEAFFGQGTRLTVV.

The chain is built from TRBV20-1 and TRBJ2-3; lacking DNA, the TRBD2 call made by TCRdb goes unchecked. This CDR3 has 14 residues. Germline CDR1 and CDR2: DFQATT and SNEGSKA (reference sequence). The CDR3: CSGGLAASTDTQYF.

This chain uses TRBV11-2 with TRBJ2-1; the D call from TCRdb, TRBD1, cannot be confirmed without DNA. The length of the CDR3 is 15 residues. Germline V lookup: CDR1 SGHAT, CDR2 FQNNGV. The CDR3 protein is CASSLGRQGDNEQFF.

The chain combines TRBV13 with TRBJ2-5. The CDR3 runs 13 residues. The germline CDR1 and CDR2 sequences are PRHDT and FYEKMQ (reference sequence). CDR3 sequence: CASSLTGPETQYF.

The J gene is TRBJ2-2, the V gene TRBV12-3 or TRBV12-4; TCRdb reports TRBD2, a call that lacks DNA to check it against. This CDR3 contains 18 residues. The CDR3 region is CASSLAPVGGGNTGELFF.

The chain carries TRBV5-5 and TRBJ1-1; TCRdb designates TRBD1, a call that cannot be tested without DNA. Germline-derived CDR1 and CDR2 are SGHKS and YYEKEE (reference sequence). The CDR3 is 14 amino acids. CDR3 residues: CASSPGFGDTEAFF.